The 2 T cell receptor beta chains given below trace back to one sample, sequenced in a study of OX40 agonist ivuxolimab in advanced cancers. Receptors were amplified or captured by the immunoSEQ multiplex PCR assay. Here the immuneACCESS table is served through TCRdb, limited to in-frame sequences with V and J called. Missing clones are a known gap in these copies; in checked studies unresolved V genes cover under half, and the rest lacks a known reason. The sample yields more than 60,000 clones; 85% to 95% were counted once. The ten largest clones take up roughly 19% of the sample. The material was CD4+ or CD8+ T cells sorted from blood, obtained in a trial of the OX40 agonist ivuxolimab. These receptors originate from an adult with an advanced solid tumor such as melanoma, head and neck, liver or kidney cancer.

This clone was seen just once. This sequence joins TRBV5-6 and TRBJ1-2, with TRBD1 identical over 8 bases. V gave up 4 bases and J gave up 4 bases; unmatched junction bases: 9. The germline V gene encodes CDR1 SGHDT and CDR2 YYEEEE. This CDR3 is built from 15 residues. In DNA form, the CDR3 reads TGTGCCAGCAGCCATCCTACCGGGACAGGCTATGGCTACACCTTC. This gives the protein CASSHPTGTGYGYTF.

The chain has TRBV19 and TRBJ2-6, with D tentatively TRBD2 (5 bases). The CDR3 sequence is 15 residues long. CDR1 LNHDA and CDR2 SQIVND come from the germline V gene (reference sequence). V was trimmed by 8 bases and J by 0 bases, leaving 11 bases between them. In DNA, the CDR3 is TGTGCCAGTCGAGGACTGACCTCTGGGGCCAACGTCCTGACTTTC. Protein product: CASRGLTSGANVLTF.